One sample yielded the 22 T cell receptor beta chains listed below, sequenced in a study of blood T cell repertoires in COVID-19. Libraries were prepared by immunoSEQ multiplex PCR; TCRdb keeps only in-frame clonotypes and omits some of them. The table lists about 55,000 clones, more than 80% of them singletons. Sequenced material: peripheral blood. The receptors come from a human donor in a cohort sampled during active COVID-19.

V gene TRBV7-3 combines with J gene TRBJ2-5; 9 nucleotides align to TRBD1. J gave up 5 bases and V 5 bases, and 18 bases lay outside the gene matches. Germline lookup yields CDR1 SGHTA and CDR2 FQGTGA. The CDR3 covers 18 residues. The DNA for the CDR3 is TGTGCCAGCAGCCCGGGACAGGGTTCTTTCCGCTACGTGGAGACCCAGTACTTC. Translation: CASSPGQGSFRYVETQYF.

This sequence joins TRBV4-1 and TRBJ1-1, with 11 bases aligning to TRBD1. V gave up 4 bases and J gave up 5 bases; unmatched junction bases: 12. Germline V lookup: CDR1 MGHRA, CDR2 YSYEKL. There are 17 residues in the CDR3. The CDR3 DNA follows: TGCGCCAGCAGCCTTACCTACTCCCGGGACAGGGGGACTGAAGCTTTCTTT. This translates into CASSLTYSRDRGTEAFF.

The V and J genes are TRBV5-8 and TRBJ2-1; 9 bases are a match to TRBD2. This CDR3 is 15 amino acids long. With 7 bases clipped from V and 5 bases from J, the junction kept 10 bases outside the gene matches. CDR1 and CDR2 from the germline V gene are SGHTS and YDEGEE. CDR3 residues: CASGIGTSSHNEQFF. DNA of the CDR3: TGTGCCAGCGGCATAGGGACTAGCAGCCACAATGAGCAGTTCTTC.

This clone was seen just once. The chain couples TRBV6-2 or TRBV6-3 to TRBJ1-4, with D possibly matching TRBD1 (6 bases). V dropped 6 bases and J dropped 7 bases, with 9 bases sitting between them. This CDR3 comprises 12 residues. Germline CDR1 and CDR2: MNHEY and SVGEGT. This CDR3 reads CASSGQPEKLFF. Here the CDR3 DNA reads TGTGCCAGCAGCGGACAGCCTGAAAAACTGTTTTTT.

This chain links TRBV7-2 with TRBJ2-1; the match to TRBD2 covers 8 bases. V lost 5 bases, J lost 6 bases, and 9 bases stayed unmatched. The CDR3 extends over 15 amino acids. The germline CDR1 and CDR2 sequences are SGHTA and FQGNSA. The CDR3 DNA reads as TGTGCCAGCAGCCCCCGGGCGGGGGGCCCCAATGAGCAGTTCTTC. Its translation: CASSPRAGGPNEQFF.

The chain uses TRBV6-5 and TRBJ2-7, with 7 nucleotides matching TRBD1. The V and J ends lost 10 bases and 2 bases, in that order; junction bases with no gene match: 11. Germline loops: CDR1 MNHEY, CDR2 SVGAGI. The CDR3 has 14 amino acids. CDR3 sequence reads: CATRPEDRPYEQYF. The DNA of the CDR3 is TGTGCCACACGACCCGAGGACAGGCCCTACGAGCAGTACTTC.

This clone has a single count. Additional DNA sequences in this sample encode the identical CDR3. V is TRBV18 and J is TRBJ1-4; D is ambiguous. CDR1 KGHSH and CDR2 LQKENI come from the germline V gene. Trimming stripped 1 base from V and 5 bases from J, with 8 bases between. This CDR3 region has 14 residues. CDR3 sequence (DNA): TGTGCCAGCTCACCACAGGGCGGGAATGAAAAACTGTTTTTT. Amino acid sequence: CASSPQGGNEKLFF.

The genes are TRBV3-1 (or the pseudogene TRBV3-2) and TRBJ1-4; D unresolved. V was shortened by 0 bases and J by 8 bases, with 13 bases between the two germline ends. From germline, CDR1 is LGHDT and CDR2 YNNKEL (reference sequence). This CDR3 spans 15 amino acids. The CDR3 coding sequence is TGTGCCAGCAGCCAAGATAACAGCCTACTCGAAAAACTGTTTTTT. Its translation: CASSQDNSLLEKLFF.

This chain joins TRBV30 and TRBJ2-1, with 10 positions matching TRBD2. Germline assignment: CDR1 GTSNPN and CDR2 SVGIG (reference sequence). V lost 5 bases and J lost 9; bases outside the gene matches: 10. The CDR3 extends over 14 amino acids. In DNA, the CDR3 is TGTGCCTGGGTAGCGGGAGGCCTACTCGGTGAGCAGTTCTTC. Its translation is CAWVAGGLLGEQFF. The full variable domain, its missing parts supplied by reference TRBV30 and TRBJ2-1, is SQTIHQWPATLVQPVGSPLSLECTVEGTSNPNLYWYRQAAGRGLQLLFYSVGIGQISSEVPQNLSASRPQDRQFILSSKKLLLSDSGFYLCAWVAGGLLGEQFFGPGTRLTVL.

The V call is TRBV5-4, the J call TRBJ2-3; 10 bases fit TRBD2. CDR3 length equals 16 residues. Per germline, CDR1 SGHNT and CDR2 YYREEE (reference sequence). The junction had 8 bases not matched to a gene; V was cut back by 2 bases and J by 5 bases. DNA of the CDR3: TGTGCCAGCAGCTTTTTTCAGCGGGAGGGCCTAGATACGCAGTATTTT. Its protein is CASSFFQREGLDTQYF.

The J gene is TRBJ1-1, the V gene TRBV11-3; tentatively, D is TRBD1 (6 bases). V dropped 3 bases and J dropped 0 bases, with 11 bases sitting between them. Germline V gives CDR1 SGHNT, CDR2 YENEEA. This CDR3 contains 15 residues. The CDR3 coding sequence is TGTGCCAGCAGCTTTTCGGGACAAGTGAACACTGAAGCTTTCTTT. This gives the protein CASSFSGQVNTEAFF. Filled out from reference TRBV11-3 and TRBJ1-1, the complete variable domain reads EAGVVQSPRYKIIEKKQPVAFWCNPISGHNTLYWYLQNLGQGPELLIRYENEEAVDDSQLPKDRFSAERLKGVDSTLKIQPAELGDSAVYLCASSFSGQVNTEAFFGQGTRLTVV.

The V gene is TRBV24-1, the J gene TRBJ2-7; the match to TRBD1 covers 10 bases. CDR3 size: 15 residues. Trimming took 3 bases from V and 6 from J; bases not matched to a gene: 7. Looked up from germline, CDR1 is KGHDR and CDR2 is SFDVKD. The CDR3 DNA reads TGTGCCACCAGTGATCCCGGGACAGGGGCCTCCGAGCAGTACTTC. This translates into CATSDPGTGASEQYF.

The chain has TRBV6-5 and TRBJ1-1; perhaps TRBD1 as D (6 bases). The V and J ends lost 6 bases and 5 bases respectively, with 13 bases between them. This CDR3 contains 13 residues. Germline CDR1 and CDR2: MNHEY and SVGAGI. The CDR3 bases are TGTGCCAGCAGGCTAGGGGGTCAGACTGAAGCTTTCTTT. This codes for CASRLGGQTEAFF.

This clone was seen a handful of times. The chain combines TRBV29-1 with TRBJ2-1; TRBD2 matches 10 bases. This CDR3 has 13 amino acids. J was trimmed by 4 bases and V by 3 bases; bases with no gene match: 0. CDR1 is SQVTM and CDR2 is ANQGSEA in the germline V gene. This chain's CDR3 is CSVEGLAYNEQFF. The CDR3 coding sequence is TGCAGCGTTGAGGGACTAGCGTACAATGAGCAGTTCTTC.

In this sample, this clone turned up a few times. The genes are TRBV30 and TRBJ2-7, with TRBD2 matching over 8 bases. Germline values: CDR1 GTSNPN, CDR2 SVGIG (reference sequence). Trimming took 0 bases from V and 6 from J; bases not matched to a gene: 7. The CDR3 length is 14 residues. In DNA form, the CDR3 reads TGTGCCTGGAGTGTAGCGGGAGTGAGCCGCGAGCAGTACTTC. This codes for CAWSVAGVSREQYF.

This sequence joins TRBV30 and TRBJ2-1; 9 bases are a match to TRBD2. The CDR3 is 15 residues long. CDR1 and CDR2 from the germline V gene are GTSNPN and SVGIG (reference sequence). Trimming at V came to 2 bases and at J to 2 bases, leaving 4 bases not matched to a gene. The CDR3: CAWSRGGAPYNEQFF. DNA of the CDR3: TGTGCCTGGAGTCGCGGGGGGGCGCCCTACAATGAGCAGTTCTTC.

J is TRBJ2-3 and V is TRBV20-1, with unresolved D. The CDR3 contains 11 residues. Germline V gene sequence: CDR1 DFQATT, CDR2 SNEGSKA (reference sequence). Deletions cut 2 bases from V and 6 bases from J, with 6 bases between. The CDR3 protein is CSARLDDTQYF. In DNA form, the CDR3 reads TGCAGTGCTAGATTAGATGATACGCAGTATTTT.

The chain links TRBV5-1 to TRBJ2-7; D is perhaps TRBD2 (6 bases). V dropped 2 bases and J dropped 0 bases, with 15 bases sitting between them. CDR1 is SGHRS, CDR2 YFSETQ, per germline. This CDR3 spans 16 amino acids. The CDR3 sequence is CASSFSGSGISYEQYF. CDR3 sequence (DNA): TGCGCCAGCAGCTTCTCAGGTAGCGGAATCTCCTACGAGCAGTACTTC. Drawing the rest from reference TRBV5-1 and TRBJ2-7, the complete variable domain is KAGVTQTPRYLIKTRGQQVTLSCSPISGHRSVSWYQQTPGQGLQFLFEYFSETQRNKGNFPGRFSGRQFSNSRSEMNVSTLELGDSALYLCASSFSGSGISYEQYFGPGTRLTVT.

The chain employs TRBV3-1 (or the pseudogene TRBV3-2) and TRBJ2-5, with a tentative D call TRBD2 (6 bases). V was shortened by 3 bases and J by 4 bases, with 12 bases between the two germline ends. CDR1 LGHDT and CDR2 YNNKEL come from the germline V gene (reference sequence). CDR3 length equals 14 residues. The CDR3 is CASSQPGLRETQYF. Here the CDR3 DNA reads TGTGCCAGCAGCCAGCCGGGACTCAGAGAGACCCAGTACTTC.

The chain has TRBV30 and TRBJ1-4; D remains ambiguous. The germline V and J ends were trimmed by 5 bases and 1 base, with 8 bases remaining between them. The CDR3 runs 13 residues. Germline lookup yields CDR1 GTSNPN and CDR2 SVGIG (reference sequence). The CDR3: CAWGRVTNEKLFF. In DNA, the CDR3 is TGTGCCTGGGGGCGGGTAACTAATGAAAAACTGTTTTTT.

The chain is built from TRBV7-8 and TRBJ2-7, with 7 bases aligning to TRBD1. V lost 5 bases and J lost 4; bases outside the gene matches: 11. The CDR3 has 15 amino acids. From germline, CDR1 is SGHVS and CDR2 FQNEAQ. The CDR3 here is CASSPVLRGQYEQYF. The CDR3 DNA sequence: TGTGCCAGCAGCCCAGTCTTACGGGGACAGTACGAGCAGTACTTC.

This chain joins TRBV4-1 and TRBJ2-1; TRBD2 matches 8 bases. The J segment lost 6 bases and the V segment lost 4 bases, leaving 5 bases of the junction unmatched. Looked up from germline, CDR1 is MGHRA and CDR2 is YSYEKL. This CDR3 region has 14 residues. CDR3 sequence: CASSPREGGNEQFF. The CDR3 coding sequence is TGCGCCAGCAGCCCACGGGAGGGGGGCAATGAGCAGTTCTTC.